One TCR beta chain is described in this entry. This specimen belongs to a study of low-dose radiotherapy and immunotherapy resistance in tumors. Alpha and beta chains were covered, as first-strand cDNA relied on TRAV- and TRBV-specific primers. Amplification of TCRs used a constant-region primer and V-primer adapter for roughly 18 PCR cycles. TCRdb re-called the reads through MiXCR, storing one row per CDR3 protein. In the table there are under 95,000 distinct CDR3 sequences, about a sixth of which are singletons. There are 13 residues in the CDR3. Trimming removed 1 base from V and 7 bases from J, with 7 bases in between. CDR1 is SGHTA and CDR2 is FQGNSA in the germline V gene. Stated time point: before trial treatment. Low-dose radiotherapy and low-dose cyclophosphamide, together with aspirin, ipilimumab and nivolumab, were given to donors.

The sample in question was PBMCs, obtained before treatment. V is TRBV7-2 and J is TRBJ2-2; no clear D. The clonotype was recovered from a male donor with prostate cancer. The CDR3 DNA follows: TGTGCCAGCAGCTTAGTACCGGGCGGGGAGCTGTTTTTT. As protein: CASSLVPGGELFF.